This passage covers 3 T cell receptor beta chains from one sample sequenced in a study of technical replicates of blood from four donors. This table comes from immunoSEQ multiplex PCR, and its TCRdb copy is limited to in-frame clones, with some not included. This table has tens of thousands of clones, about 90% appearing once. The sample comprised T cells isolated from PBMCs. The receptor source for this set is a human donor in good health.

The chain joins TRBV29-1 to TRBJ1-1, with a weak D call TRBD1 (5 bases). Germline CDR1 is SQVTM and CDR2 is ANQGSEA. The CDR3 covers 13 residues. Trimming removed 8 bases from V and 1 base from J, with 14 bases in between. The CDR3 here is CSPYGGTNTEAFF. In DNA form, the CDR3 reads TGCAGCCCATACGGCGGGACGAACACTGAAGCTTTCTTT.

This chain links TRBV6-6 with TRBJ1-1, with 8 positions matching TRBD1. The CDR3 totals 15 residues. Per germline, CDR1 MNHNY and CDR2 SVGAGI (reference sequence). Unmatched junction bases numbered 12, after V lost 7 bases and J lost 5 bases. The CDR3 here is CASTLPKQGGTEAFF. The CDR3 DNA reads TGTGCCAGCACCCTACCCAAACAGGGGGGGACTGAAGCTTTCTTT.

The genes are TRBV7-6 and TRBJ2-7, with D possibly being TRBD2 (7 bases). This CDR3 is 18 amino acids long. CDR1 SGHVS and CDR2 FNYEAQ come from the germline V gene. V was cut by 5 bases and J by 4 bases, with 27 bases left in between. CDR3 DNA: TGTGCCAGCAGCCCTACCGGGGGGCGTAACCTCTTCTCTTACGAGCAGTACTTC. Translation gives CASSPTGGRNLFSYEQYF.